This T cell receptor (beta chain) was retrieved from a study of cytomegalovirus exposure and HLA in healthy donors. The PCR employed 60 Vbeta primers together with 13 Jbeta primers. Per the original data handling: Roughly 81 million unique TCR beta chains, 8.5 million to 14 million shared, were counted in a later analysis. Sequenced by immunoSEQ multiplex PCR; TCRdb stores in-frame clones only, minus some. V and J calls plus clone size are reproduced from that table; the DNA served to infer D and trimming. This table holds approximately 170,000 clones, about three quarters found once. The CDR3 totals 15 residues. Germline V gene sequence: CDR1 SGHTA, CDR2 FQGNSA. About this clone itself: A read error may account for a junction end that differs from germline.

The sequence was collected from a female donor in good health and CMV-seronegative. The sample was PBMCs. The rearrangement joins TRBV7-2 to TRBJ2-6, with a possible D match to TRBD1 (5 bases). The CDR3 DNA is TGTGCCAGCAGCTTCTTTAATCCTGGGGCCAACGGCCTGACTTTC. Translation gives CASSFFNPGANGLTF.